Given below is one T cell receptor (beta chain) in context. Its antigen is unknown. These data are taken from a study of T cell responses to AZD1222 COVID-19 vaccine. Whole-study findings and limits: Two AZD1222 doses significantly raised spike-specific TCR breadth and depth over controls. Donors in the cohort were predominantly white British and more often female, and clonal diversity was possibly underestimated.

Germline V lookup: CDR1 LGHDT, CDR2 YNNKEL (reference sequence). Trimming took 8 bases from V and 10 from J; bases not matched to a gene: 9. The CDR3 extends over 13 amino acids. Data came from immunoSEQ multiplex PCR; TCRdb stores just in-frame clones and leaves some out. The sample has about 150,000 clones; 75% to 90% are singletons. Sequences were derived from peripheral blood, sampled after recovery from COVID-19. This chain joins TRBV3-1 (or the pseudogene TRBV3-2) and TRBJ2-1; TRBD1 aligns across 9 bases. The source of this sequence is an adult who had recovered from COVID-19. CDR3 DNA: TGTGCCAGCTGTCCGACAGGGGGTAGGGAGCAGTTCTTC. This translates into CASCPTGGREQFF.